The 16 T cell receptor beta chains below come from one sample, sequenced in a study of blood T cell repertoires in COVID-19. Here immunoSEQ multiplex PCR was the method, and the copy in TCRdb shows in-frame clones only, minus some. The data contain more than 250,000 clones, roughly 85% of them singletons. The sequenced sample was peripheral blood. These receptors were taken from a man aged 60 to 69 who had recovered from COVID-19.

The rearrangement links TRBV6-2 or TRBV6-3 to TRBJ2-3; D might be TRBD2 (7 bases). This CDR3 is built from 16 residues. The germline V gene has CDR1 MNHEY and CDR2 SVGEGT. Trimming took off 2 bases at V and 3 bases at J, with 15 bases between the two ends. CDR3 nucleotides: TGTGCCAGCAGTTACCAAGGGAGGGGGTTAACAGATACGCAGTATTTT. Encoded protein: CASSYQGRGLTDTQYF.

V and J are TRBV2 and TRBJ1-2; D call uncertain. Trimming left V 3 bases short and J 4 bases short, with 15 bases between. The CDR3 covers 15 residues. The germline gives CDR1 SNHLY, CDR2 FYNNEI. For the CDR3, the DNA is TGTGCCAGCAGTGATGCGGCGTTAAACCTCTATGGCTACACCTTC. Residues: CASSDAALNLYGYTF.

The chain recombines TRBV6-5 with TRBJ2-7; 7 bases are shared with TRBD2. V lost 3 bases, J lost 0 bases, and 5 bases stayed unmatched. Per germline, CDR1 MNHEY and CDR2 SVGAGI. CDR3 length: 15 residues. The CDR3 bases are TGTGCCAGCAGTTATGGGAGGGCCGGCTCCTACGAGCAGTACTTC. Amino acids: CASSYGRAGSYEQYF.

The chain joins TRBV18 to TRBJ1-1, with 8 bases matching TRBD1. Germline trimming cut 6 bases from V and 0 bases from J; bases unmatched to any gene: 3. The CDR3 extends over 14 amino acids. CDR1 is KGHSH, CDR2 LQKENI, per germline. CDR3 nucleotides: TGTGCCAGCTCTTTACAGGGGGTGAACACTGAAGCTTTCTTT. This gives the protein CASSLQGVNTEAFF.

The gene calls are TRBV29-1 and TRBJ1-1; no clear D gene. CDR3 length: 12 residues. Germline CDR1 reads SQVTM; CDR2 reads ANQGSEA. Trimming removed 7 bases from V and 1 base from J, with 10 bases in between. The CDR3 region is CSGSWKNTEAFF. The CDR3 coding sequence is TGCAGCGGGAGTTGGAAGAACACTGAAGCTTTCTTT.

The chain links TRBV27 to TRBJ2-3; D possibly corresponds to TRBD2 (8 bases). V was trimmed by 6 bases and J by 6 bases, leaving 28 bases between them. The CDR3 spans 18 residues. In germline, CDR1 is MNHEY, CDR2 SMNVEV (reference sequence). This chain's CDR3 is CASSAERGLGGLWDTQYF. The CDR3 nucleotides read TGTGCCAGCAGCGCAGAAAGGGGACTAGGGGGCCTGTGGGATACGCAGTATTTT.

This clone was recorded only once. The V and J genes are TRBV11-2 and TRBJ2-7, with D possibly being TRBD2 (6 bases). Germline V gene sequence: CDR1 SGHAT, CDR2 FQNNGV. The CDR3 has 12 amino acids. V lost 10 bases, J lost 2 bases, and 12 bases lay in between. For the CDR3, the DNA is TGTGCCACCTTGTCGGGAGCCTACGAGCAGTACTTC. Its protein is CATLSGAYEQYF.

The rearrangement uses TRBV3-1 (or the pseudogene TRBV3-2) and TRBJ1-4; D ambiguous. Germline CDR1 and CDR2: LGHDT and YNNKEL (reference sequence). This CDR3 region has 15 residues. V shed 0 bases and J shed 6 bases, with 11 bases lying between them. For the CDR3, the DNA is TGTGCCAGCAGCCAAGATAGCCGGTACCATGAAAAACTGTTTTTT. Translating it yields CASSQDSRYHEKLFF.

The CDR3 loop is CASSYWTGGMYNEQFF. In nucleotides, the CDR3 is TGTGCCAGCAGCTACTGGACAGGGGGTATGTACAATGAGCAGTTCTTC. The chain carries TRBV11-2 and TRBJ2-1; 10 bases are shared with TRBD1. CDR1 SGHAT and CDR2 FQNNGV come from the germline V gene. The CDR3 totals 16 residues. The V and J ends lost 4 bases and 4 bases, in that order; junction bases with no gene match: 7.

The chain combines TRBV5-6 with TRBJ1-5; maybe TRBD1 (6 bases). The CDR3 covers 15 residues. The germline V gene has CDR1 SGHDT and CDR2 YYEEEE. Trimming took off 4 bases at V and 6 bases at J, with 17 bases between the two ends. DNA for the CDR3: TGTGCCAGCAGCCTGACACAGGGACGAGGTCAGCCCCAGCATTTT. This gives the protein CASSLTQGRGQPQHF.

This rearrangement joins TRBV24-1 to TRBJ1-5, with 7 bases fitting TRBD1. V dropped 4 bases and J dropped 6; count of bases not matched to a gene: 5. The germline V gene has CDR1 KGHDR and CDR2 SFDVKD. The CDR3 totals 14 residues. CDR3 sequence: CATSDPGQLQPQHF. The DNA of the CDR3 is TGTGCCACCAGTGACCCGGGACAGCTTCAGCCCCAGCATTTT.

V usage is TRBV3-1 (or the pseudogene TRBV3-2) and J usage is TRBJ2-2; D is undetermined. There are 14 residues in the CDR3. Germline loops: CDR1 LGHDT, CDR2 YNNKEL (reference sequence). The germline V and J ends were trimmed by 3 bases and 4 bases, with 9 bases remaining between them. DNA for the CDR3: TGTGCCAGCAGCCAGATAGACTCCACCGGGGAGCTGTTTTTT. Translation gives CASSQIDSTGELFF.

This chain links TRBV21-1 with TRBJ1-2; the table's D call, TRBD1, was not checked against the DNA. TRBV21-1 is tagged as a pseudogene. The CDR3 extends over 15 amino acids. Written as DNA, the CDR3 is TGTGCCAGCAGCGCCTACACGACAGCTAACTATGGCTACACCTTC. Residues: CASSAYTTANYGYTF.

The table lists this clone with a few counts. The CDR3 region is CASSPSLVAKNIQYF. Here the CDR3 DNA reads TGCGCCAGCAGCCCTAGCTTAGTAGCCAAAAACATTCAGTACTTC. J is TRBJ2-4 and V is TRBV5-1; a weak D match, TRBD2 (5 bases). Germline V CDR1 and CDR2: SGHRS, YFSETQ. Trimming removed 4 bases at V and 0 bases at J, with 11 bases between. The CDR3 is 15 residues long.

This rearrangement joins TRBV18 to TRBJ1-2; TRBD1 aligns across 9 bases. The CDR3 covers 17 residues. Trimming removed 2 bases from V and 3 bases from J; junction bases left unmatched: 10. CDR1 KGHSH and CDR2 LQKENI come from the germline V gene. In DNA form, the CDR3 reads TGTGCCAGCTCACCAGGGGCTGGAAGACAGGGGGACTATGGCTACACCTTC. Protein sequence: CASSPGAGRQGDYGYTF.

The gene calls are TRBV5-1 and TRBJ2-1, with 9 bases that match TRBD2. CDR3 length: 17 residues. CDR1 and CDR2 from the germline V gene are SGHRS and YFSETQ. The J segment lost 2 bases and the V segment lost 0 bases, leaving 6 bases of the junction unmatched. The CDR3, as DNA: TGCGCCAGCAGCTTGGAACCGTTAGCGGGGGCCTACAATGAGCAGTTCTTC. Amino acids: CASSLEPLAGAYNEQFF.